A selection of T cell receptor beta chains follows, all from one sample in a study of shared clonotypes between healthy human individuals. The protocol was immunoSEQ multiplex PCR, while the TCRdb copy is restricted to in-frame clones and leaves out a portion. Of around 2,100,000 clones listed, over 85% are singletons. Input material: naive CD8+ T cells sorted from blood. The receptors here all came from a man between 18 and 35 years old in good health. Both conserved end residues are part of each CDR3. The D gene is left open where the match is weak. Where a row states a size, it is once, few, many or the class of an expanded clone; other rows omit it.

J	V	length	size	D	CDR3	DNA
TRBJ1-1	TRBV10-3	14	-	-	CAITNPGDYTEAFF	TGTGCCATCACGAACCCGGGAGATTACACTGAAGCTTTCTTT
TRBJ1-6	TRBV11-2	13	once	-	CASSPGLNSPLHF	TGTGCCAGCAGCCCTGGACTTAATTCACCCCTCCACTTT
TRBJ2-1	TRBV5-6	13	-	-	CASSLGTYNEQFF	TGTGCCAGCAGCTTAGGGACTTACAATGAGCAGTTCTTC
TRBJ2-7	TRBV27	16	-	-	CASSLSSGQQLSEQYF	TGTGCCAGCAGTTTATCGTCGGGGCAGCAGCTCTCCGAGCAGTACTTC
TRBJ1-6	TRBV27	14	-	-	CASSLQGGDSPLHF	TGTGCCAGCAGTTTACAGGGAGGGGACTCACCCCTCCACTTT
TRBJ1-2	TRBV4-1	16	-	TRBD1	CASSLYPGQEPGGYTF	TGCGCCAGCAGCCTATATCCGGGACAGGAGCCTGGTGGCTACACCTTC
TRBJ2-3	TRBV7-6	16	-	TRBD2	CASSLTSGASTDTQYF	TGTGCCAGCAGCCTTACTAGCGGGGCTAGCACAGATACGCAGTATTTT
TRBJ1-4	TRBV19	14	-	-	CASSIFATNEKLFF	TGTGCCAGTAGTATATTTGCAACTAATGAAAAACTGTTTTTT
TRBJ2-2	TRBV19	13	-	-	CGAAQTVTGELFF	TGTGGTGCGGCGCAGACGGTCACCGGGGAGCTGTTTTTT
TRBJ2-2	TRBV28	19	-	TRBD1	CASSGQGDRSLSNTGELFF	TGTGCCAGCAGTGGACAGGGGGACCGATCGCTTTCGAACACCGGGGAGCTGTTTTTT
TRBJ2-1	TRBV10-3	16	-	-	CAIRDPNRHPPPEQFF	TGTGCCATCAGGGACCCTAACCGGCATCCACCGCCTGAGCAGTTCTTC
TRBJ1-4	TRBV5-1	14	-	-	CASSPQGQGEKLFF	TGCGCCAGCAGCCCACAGGGTCAAGGGGAAAAACTGTTTTTT
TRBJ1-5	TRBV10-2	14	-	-	CASSEEGSNQPQHF	TGCGCCAGCAGTGAGGAAGGAAGCAATCAGCCCCAGCATTTT
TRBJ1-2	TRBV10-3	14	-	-	CAISEEGRNYGYTF	TGTGCCATCAGTGAGGAAGGCAGGAACTATGGCTACACCTTC
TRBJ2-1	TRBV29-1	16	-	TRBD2	CSVEDWREVSYNEQFF	TGCAGCGTTGAAGACTGGCGGGAGGTCTCCTACAATGAGCAGTTCTTC
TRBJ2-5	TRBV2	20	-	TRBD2	CASSEAQGWTSGGRLETQYF	TGTGCCAGCAGTGAAGCGCAGGGCTGGACTAGCGGGGGGAGGTTGGAGACCCAGTACTTC
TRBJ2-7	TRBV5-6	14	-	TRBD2	CASRPGLAPYEQYF	TGTGCCAGCAGACCGGGACTAGCCCCCTACGAGCAGTACTTC
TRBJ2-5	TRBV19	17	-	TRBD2	CASSSGSGGASRETQYF	TGTGCCAGTAGTAGTGGTAGCGGGGGGGCTTCGCGAGAGACCCAGTACTTC
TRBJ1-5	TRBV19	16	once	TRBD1	CASSPDRGVGNQPQHF	TGTGCCAGTAGTCCGGACAGGGGGGTTGGCAATCAGCCCCAGCATTTT
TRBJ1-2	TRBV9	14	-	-	CASSVGDSTYGYTF	TGTGCCAGCAGCGTAGGAGACAGTACTTATGGCTACACCTTC
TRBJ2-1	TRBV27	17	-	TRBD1	CASSLSPGTGGGNEQFF	TGTGCCAGCAGTTTATCGCCGGGGACAGGGGGAGGGAATGAGCAGTTCTTC
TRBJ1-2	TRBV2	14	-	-	CASSDRDSNYGYTF	TGTGCCAGCAGTGACAGGGACTCTAACTATGGCTACACCTTC
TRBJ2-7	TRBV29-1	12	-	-	CSVGAGGYEQYF	TGCAGCGTTGGGGCAGGAGGCTACGAGCAGTACTTC
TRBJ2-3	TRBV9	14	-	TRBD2	CASSVGTRPDTQYF	TGTGCCAGCAGCGTGGGGACTAGGCCAGATACGCAGTATTTT
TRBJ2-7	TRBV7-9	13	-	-	CASSFRDSYEQYF	TGTGCCAGCAGCTTTCGCGACTCCTACGAGCAGTACTTC
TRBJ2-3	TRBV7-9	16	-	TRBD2	CASSLETSGYTDTQYF	TGTGCCAGCAGCTTAGAGACTAGCGGGTACACAGATACGCAGTATTTT
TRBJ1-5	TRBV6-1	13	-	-	CASSEWGDQPQHF	TGTGCCAGCAGTGAATGGGGAGACCAGCCCCAGCATTTT
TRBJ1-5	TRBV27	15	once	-	CASGLLKNSNQPQHF	TGTGCCAGCGGACTCCTAAAAAATAGCAATCAGCCCCAGCATTTT
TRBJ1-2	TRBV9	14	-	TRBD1	CASSVGGGAGGYTF	TGTGCCAGCAGCGTAGGAGGGGGCGCCGGTGGCTACACCTTC
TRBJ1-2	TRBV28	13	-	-	CASAPDFLYGYTF	TGTGCCAGCGCACCCGATTTTCTCTATGGCTACACCTTC
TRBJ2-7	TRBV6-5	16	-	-	CASSSHDTWAAYEQYF	TGTGCCAGCAGTTCCCACGACACCTGGGCCGCCTACGAGCAGTACTTC
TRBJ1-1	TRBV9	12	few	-	CASSVQGTEAFF	TGTGCCAGCAGCGTACAGGGCACTGAAGCTTTCTTT
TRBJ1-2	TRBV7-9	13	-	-	CASSSGANYGYTF	TGTGCCAGCAGCTCCGGAGCTAACTATGGCTACACCTTC
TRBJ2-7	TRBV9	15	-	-	CASSRTSDSSYEQYF	TGTGCCAGCAGTCGTACGTCGGACAGCTCCTACGAGCAGTACTTC
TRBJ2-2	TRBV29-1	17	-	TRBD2	CSVEDEGTSGRIGELFF	TGCAGCGTTGAAGACGAAGGGACTAGCGGGAGAATCGGGGAGCTGTTTTTT
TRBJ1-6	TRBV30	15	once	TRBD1	CAWTLGGSDNSPLHF	TGTGCCTGGACTTTAGGGGGCTCGGATAATTCACCCCTCCACTTT
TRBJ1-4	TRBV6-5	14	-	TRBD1	CASRDRATNEKLFF	TGTGCCAGCAGAGACAGGGCAACTAATGAAAAACTGTTTTTT
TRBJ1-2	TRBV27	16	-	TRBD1	CASSLISTGGLYGYTF	TGTGCCAGCAGTTTAATTTCGACAGGGGGACTTTATGGCTACACCTTC
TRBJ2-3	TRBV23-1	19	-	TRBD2	CASSQIPLAGVGSTDTQYF	TGCGCCAGCAGTCAAATCCCGCTAGCGGGAGTAGGCAGCACAGATACGCAGTATTTT
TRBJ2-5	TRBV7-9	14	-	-	CASSLIDPIGTQYF	TGTGCCAGCAGCTTAATAGACCCGATCGGCACCCAGTACTTC
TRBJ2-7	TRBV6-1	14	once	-	CASSSYGLSYEQYF	TGTGCCAGCAGTTCCTACGGACTTTCCTACGAGCAGTACTTC
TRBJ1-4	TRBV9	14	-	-	CASSVGVVDEKLFF	TGTGCCAGCAGCGTAGGCGTGGTCGATGAAAAACTGTTTTTT
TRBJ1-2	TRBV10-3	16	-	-	CAISNIDGNSNYGYTF	TGTGCCATCAGCAATATAGACGGAAATTCTAACTATGGCTACACCTTC
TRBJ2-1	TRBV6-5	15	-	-	CASSSRPSGVDEQFF	TGTGCCAGCAGCTCACGACCATCTGGAGTTGATGAGCAGTTCTTC
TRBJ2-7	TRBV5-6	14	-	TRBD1	CASSAGTGPYEQYF	TGTGCCAGCAGCGCGGGGACAGGCCCCTACGAGCAGTACTTC
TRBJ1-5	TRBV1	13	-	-	CTSSHRGFQPQHF	TGCACCAGCAGCCACCGAGGGTTTCAGCCCCAGCATTTT
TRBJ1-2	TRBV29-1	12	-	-	CSVDEGDYGYTF	TGCAGCGTTGACGAAGGGGACTATGGCTACACCTTC
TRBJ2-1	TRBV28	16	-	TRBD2	CASSPGLAGETNEQFF	TGTGCCAGCAGTCCCGGACTAGCGGGAGAAACCAATGAGCAGTTCTTC
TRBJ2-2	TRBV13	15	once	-	CASRHKGGAAGELFF	TGTGCCAGCAGACATAAGGGAGGAGCGGCCGGGGAGCTGTTTTTT
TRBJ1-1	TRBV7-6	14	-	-	CASSPGAGDNEAFF	TGTGCCAGCAGCCCGGGGGCCGGAGATAATGAAGCTTTCTTT
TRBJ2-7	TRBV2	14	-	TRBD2	CAGGDSGSQYEQYF	TGTGCCGGGGGGGATAGCGGGAGTCAATACGAGCAGTACTTC
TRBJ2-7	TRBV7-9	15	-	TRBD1	CASSPPAGGFYEQYF	TGTGCCAGCAGCCCTCCGGCAGGGGGCTTTTACGAGCAGTACTTC
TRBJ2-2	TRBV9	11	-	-	CASSVAEELFF	TGTGCCAGCAGCGTAGCGGAGGAGCTGTTTTTT
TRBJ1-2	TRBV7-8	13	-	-	CASSPTRQDGYTF	TGTGCCAGCAGCCCAACCCGACAGGATGGCTACACCTTC
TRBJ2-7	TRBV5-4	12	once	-	CASSFGSYEQYF	TGTGCCAGCAGTTTTGGGAGCTACGAGCAGTACTTC
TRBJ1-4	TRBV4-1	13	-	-	CASGREGDEKLFF	TGCGCCAGCGGCAGGGAAGGGGATGAAAAACTGTTTTTT
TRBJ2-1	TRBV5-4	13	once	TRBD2	CASGLDNYNEQFF	TGTGCCAGCGGACTAGACAACTACAATGAGCAGTTCTTC